The rows below give T cell receptor beta chains drawn from one sample of a study of T-cell reconstitution after alpha-beta-depleted transplantation in children. TCRdb used MiXCR to reprocess the PCR reads, holding one entry per CDR3 protein. The table records hundreds of thousands of distinct CDR3 sequences, roughly 15% of them present only once. The sample here was PBMCs, mostly from graft donor cells, taken 360 days after TCRalphabeta/CD19-depleted stem cell transplant. The receptors were sampled from a male patient between 10 and 17 years old who had a stem cell transplant for acute lymphoblastic leukemia, so the T cells may come from the graft donor. Both conserved end residues are part of each CDR3. A D gene is named only where the DNA matches it firmly. A row's size may be missing; if present it is once, few, many or a size class.

cdr3_aa cdr3_nt v_call clone_size j_call d_call
CASSSGGGTGIYIQYF TGTGCCAGCAGTTCCGGTGGGGGGACAGGGATTTACATTCAGTACTTC TRBV12-3/TRBV12-4 - TRBJ2-4 TRBD1
CAISGGQGGYYEQYF TGTGCCATCAGTGGAGGTCAGGGGGGCTATTACGAGCAGTACTTC TRBV10-3 few TRBJ2-7 -
CASSILIPGQGGYTF TGCGCCAGCAGCATACTAATACCGGGACAGGGTGGCTACACCTTC TRBV5-1 - TRBJ1-2 TRBD1
CASSQVSPGPYNEQFF TGTGCCAGCAGCCAAGTCTCGCCAGGCCCCTACAATGAGCAGTTCTTC TRBV3-1 few TRBJ2-1 -
CASIPTSGQSTDTQYF TGTGCCAGCATCCCGACTAGCGGGCAGAGCACAGATACGCAGTATTTT TRBV12-3/TRBV12-4 few TRBJ2-3 TRBD2
CSASGARGQGIGSYEQYF TGCAGTGCTAGTGGGGCCCGGGGACAGGGAATTGGGTCCTACGAGCAGTACTTC TRBV20-1 few TRBJ2-7 TRBD1
CASSYLGTGRITGNTIYF TGTGCCAGCAGTTACCTCGGGACAGGGAGAATTACTGGAAACACCATATATTTT TRBV6-5 few TRBJ1-3 TRBD1
CASRPDWGSENEQFF TGTGCCAGCAGGCCGGACTGGGGCTCGGAGAATGAGCAGTTCTTC TRBV12-3/TRBV12-4 few TRBJ2-1 -
CASSLARTGGYEQYF TGTGCCAGCAGCTTAGCGAGGACAGGGGGCTACGAGCAGTACTTC TRBV13 - TRBJ2-7 TRBD1
CSAPFDRWGYEQYF TGCAGTGCCCCCTTCGACAGGTGGGGCTACGAGCAGTACTTC TRBV20-1 - TRBJ2-7 -
CASSLVGGAAGTPYNEQFF TGCGCCAGCAGCTTGGTGGGGGGAGCAGCGGGGACCCCCTACAATGAGCAGTTCTTC TRBV5-1 - TRBJ2-1 TRBD2
CSARETSPGGPLHF TGCAGTGCTAGAGAGACCAGCCCCGGGGGACCCCTCCACTTT TRBV20-1 - TRBJ1-6 -
CSASFLRGANVLTF TGCAGTGCTAGTTTTTTGCGGGGGGCCAACGTCCTGACTTTC TRBV20-1 few TRBJ2-6 -
CASSEPGTGLNTEAFF TGTGCCAGCAGTGAACCCGGGACAGGTCTGAACACTGAAGCTTTCTTT TRBV25-1 - TRBJ1-1 TRBD1
CASSFPGPLHF TGCGCCAGCAGCTTCCCCGGACCCCTCCACTTT TRBV5-1 - TRBJ1-6 -
CSPKTSGTGELFF TGCAGCCCTAAGACTAGCGGTACCGGGGAGCTGTTTTTT TRBV29-1 many TRBJ2-2 TRBD2
CASSSIPDRIYEQYF TGTGCCAGCAGTTCCATCCCGGACAGGATCTACGAGCAGTACTTC TRBV6-5 - TRBJ2-7 TRBD1
CASSETGFSYNSPLHF TGTGCCAGCAGCGAGACCGGATTCTCCTATAATTCACCCCTCCACTTT TRBV3-1 - TRBJ1-6 -
CASSYSRLATETQYF TGTGCCAGCAGCTATAGCCGACTAGCTACGGAGACCCAGTACTTC TRBV7-9 few TRBJ2-5 TRBD2
CASSLLEVGLSPLHF TGTGCCAGCAGCCTGCTCGAAGTGGGGCTTTCACCCCTCCACTTT TRBV7-2 few TRBJ1-6 -
CASRGFLDEAFF TGTGCCAGCAGAGGGTTCCTAGATGAAGCTTTCTTT TRBV12-3/TRBV12-4 - TRBJ1-1 -
CASSSGRDGRNTEAFF TGTGCCAGCAGTTCAGGCAGGGATGGGAGGAACACTGAAGCTTTCTTT TRBV27 - TRBJ1-1 -
CASSFSWGSSYEQYF TGTGCCAGCAGTTTCTCCTGGGGGAGCTCCTACGAGCAGTACTTC TRBV12-3/TRBV12-4 many TRBJ2-7 -
CSASRTSGFTYEQYF TGCAGTGCTAGCAGGACTAGCGGGTTTACCTACGAGCAGTACTTC TRBV20-1 - TRBJ2-7 TRBD2
CSVETRDRAYEQYF TGCAGCGTTGAAACTAGGGACAGGGCCTACGAGCAGTACTTC TRBV29-1 - TRBJ2-7 TRBD1
CASSWGGGYEQYF TGTGCCAGCAGTTGGGGCGGGGGTTACGAGCAGTACTTC TRBV12-3/TRBV12-4 many TRBJ2-7 TRBD2
CASSLQENQPQHF TGCGCCAGCAGCCTCCAGGAGAATCAGCCCCAGCATTTT TRBV4-1 - TRBJ1-5 -
CASREDINTGELFF TGTGCCAGCAGAGAGGACATTAACACCGGGGAGCTGTTTTTT TRBV2 few TRBJ2-2 -
CASSPLGDILEQYF TGTGCCAGCAGTCCGCTAGGGGACATTCTCGAGCAGTACTTC TRBV2 - TRBJ2-7 -
CSASTSGRPPETQYF TGCAGTGCTAGCACTAGCGGGAGGCCCCCAGAGACCCAGTACTTC TRBV20-1 - TRBJ2-5 TRBD2
CASSLGGLSYNEQFF TGTGCCAGCAGTTTAGGAGGCCTTTCCTACAATGAGCAGTTCTTC TRBV12-3/TRBV12-4 - TRBJ2-1 -
CEGSDEQFF TGCGAGGGATCAGATGAGCAGTTCTTC TRBV29-1 few TRBJ2-1 -
CASSSLTGAQETQYF TGTGCCAGCAGCTCCCTTACAGGGGCCCAAGAGACCCAGTACTTC TRBV11-2 - TRBJ2-5 TRBD1
CATSGRREDFFSGRTDTQYF TGTGCCACCAGCGGCAGGAGGGAAGATTTCTTTAGCGGGAGGACAGATACGCAGTATTTT TRBV15 - TRBJ2-3 TRBD2
CASSQIGTGSYEQYF TGTGCCAGCAGCCAAATCGGGACAGGGAGCTACGAGCAGTACTTC TRBV3-1 - TRBJ2-7 TRBD1
CASSLGRYPQHF TGTGCCAGCAGTTTGGGCCGTTACCCCCAGCATTTT TRBV12-3/TRBV12-4 - TRBJ1-5 -
CASSTYKGSTDTQYF TGTGCCAGCAGCACCTATAAGGGAAGCACAGATACGCAGTATTTT TRBV7-9 few TRBJ2-3 -
CASSFRRGGELFF TGTGCCAGCAGCTTCCGGCGGGGCGGGGAGCTGTTTTTT TRBV11-2 few TRBJ2-2 -
CASSQGRGRFAGYTF TGTGCCAGCAGCCAAGGAAGGGGCAGGTTTGCTGGCTACACCTTC TRBV3-1 - TRBJ1-2 -
CASSLLAIGGYEQYF TGTGCCAGCAGTTTGTTAGCAATCGGTGGGTACGAGCAGTACTTC TRBV12-3/TRBV12-4 few TRBJ2-7 -
CATGGTTGNTIYF TGTGCCACGGGAGGGACTACTGGAAACACCATATATTTT TRBV24-1 - TRBJ1-3 -
CASSPTGTSPNEQFF TGTGCCAGCTCACCGACCGGGACTAGTCCCAATGAGCAGTTCTTC TRBV18 few TRBJ2-1 TRBD2
CASSKRKTGELFF TGTGCCAGCAGCAAGCGCAAGACCGGGGAGCTGTTTTTT TRBV7-3 many TRBJ2-2 -
CSARQGAYYEQYF TGCAGTGCAAGACAGGGGGCATACTACGAGCAGTACTTC TRBV20-1 - TRBJ2-7 TRBD1
CSVGPGQGVYEQYF TGCAGCGTTGGGCCGGGACAGGGGGTATACGAGCAGTACTTC TRBV29-1 - TRBJ2-7 TRBD1
CATSRDPAGEQYF TGTGCCACCAGCAGAGATCCCGCGGGGGAGCAGTACTTC TRBV15 few TRBJ2-7 -
CASSQVTGTNTGELFF TGTGCCAGCAGCCAAGTTACAGGGACTAACACCGGGGAGCTGTTTTTT TRBV3-1 few TRBJ2-2 -
CASSYSARYTDTQYF TGTGCCAGCAGTTACTCAGCCCGCTACACAGATACGCAGTATTTT TRBV6-5 few TRBJ2-3 -
CASSLIGDRSEAFF TGTGCCAGCAGCTTAATAGGGGACAGGAGTGAAGCTTTCTTT TRBV7-3 few TRBJ1-1 TRBD1
CASSSGRFGTDTQYF TGCGCCAGCAGCTCGGGGCGTTTCGGCACAGATACGCAGTATTTT TRBV5-1 many TRBJ2-3 -
CATSDLAFVAGAAPYNEQFF TGTGCCACCAGTGATTTGGCATTTGTCGCGGGAGCGGCCCCCTACAATGAGCAGTTCTTC TRBV24-1 - TRBJ2-1 TRBD2
CASSLVARVKDEQYF TGTGCCAGCAGCTTAGTAGCCAGGGTTAAGGACGAGCAGTACTTC TRBV11-2 - TRBJ2-7 -
CATSLGGDLTNQETQYF TGTGCCACCAGCCTCGGGGGGGATCTTACGAACCAAGAGACCCAGTACTTC TRBV24-1 - TRBJ2-5 TRBD2